These T cell receptor beta chains were read from a single sample in a study of Graves' ophthalmopathy and Graves' hyperthyroidism. TCRdb reprocessed the multiplex PCR reads with MiXCR, giving one entry per CDR3 protein. The sample includes hundreds of thousands of distinct CDR3 sequences, around 50% of them seen just once. The sample comprised peripheral blood. These receptors came from an adult man with Graves' ophthalmopathy. Both conserved end residues are trimmed from each CDR3. A D gene is named only where the DNA matches it firmly.

.	TRBV12-5	TRBJ1-6	ASGSMDGDSPLH
.	TRBV5-1	TRBJ1-1	ASSTGQGPNTEAF
TRBD2	TRBV20-1	TRBJ2-7	SARTSGAREQY
.	TRBV2	TRBJ2-7	ASSDREQY
.	TRBV5-4	TRBJ2-7	ASGLLAGPTYEQY
.	TRBV15	TRBJ2-2	ATGSRRDTGELF
.	TRBV10-3	TRBJ1-2	AISEGNSNNYGYT
.	TRBV7-2	TRBJ2-7	ASSQTEGTTCEQY
TRBD1	TRBV10-3	TRBJ2-7	AIGLGQGAYEQY
.	TRBV30	TRBJ1-2	AWSVSWSYGYT
TRBD1	TRBV5-5	TRBJ2-7	ASSHLTTGGSEQY
.	TRBV29-1	TRBJ2-7	SVEDRGRGYYEQY